Below, 12 T cell receptor beta chains from the same sample are listed, as sequenced in a study of siplizumab effects on memory and regulatory T cells. The protocol was immunoSEQ multiplex PCR, while the TCRdb copy is restricted to in-frame clones and leaves out a portion. The data show approximately 84,000 clones, 95% seen once. Material: CD8+ T cells sorted from blood. The source of these receptors is a human donor in good health.

The CDR3 DNA is TGTGCCAGCAGTTTATGGGGGAGTTCCTACGAGCAGTACTTC. This sequence encodes CASSLWGSSYEQYF. The chain uses TRBV27 and TRBJ2-7; D might be TRBD1 or TRBD2, each matching 5 bases. The CDR3 consists of 14 residues. Germline CDR1 MNHEY, CDR2 SMNVEV (reference sequence). V was pared by 1 base and J by 1 base, with 8 bases between.

This clone was counted only a few times. The rearrangement joins TRBV9 to TRBJ1-5; D remains ambiguous. This CDR3 has 15 amino acids. Germline V gene data show CDR1 as SGDLS and CDR2 as YYNGEE. V gave up 0 bases and J gave up 7 bases, with 14 bases separating them. CDR3 DNA sequence: TGTGCCAGCAGCGTAGAGGGAACGTACCTACAGCCCCAGCATTTT. It codes for CASSVEGTYLQPQHF.

V gene TRBV19 combines with J gene TRBJ1-3; D remains unclear. Germline loops: CDR1 LNHDA, CDR2 SQIVND (reference sequence). The CDR3 has 15 residues. Deletions cut 3 bases from V and 0 bases from J, with 9 bases between. The CDR3 coding sequence is TGTGCCAGTAGTATTGGCCGAAACTCTGGAAACACCATATATTTT. Translation: CASSIGRNSGNTIYF.

This clone was seen just once. The sample has other DNA sequences that encode this CDR3 too. This chain uses TRBV7-9 with TRBJ2-7; D unresolved. Deletions cut 2 bases from V and 3 bases from J, with 5 bases between. Germline lookup yields CDR1 SEHNR and CDR2 FQNEAQ (reference sequence). The CDR3 is 12 amino acids. The CDR3 is CASSLKVYEQYF. The CDR3 DNA follows: TGTGCCAGCAGCTTAAAGGTCTACGAGCAGTACTTC.

V usage is TRBV19 and J usage is TRBJ2-7; D not certain. CDR1 LNHDA and CDR2 SQIVND come from the germline V gene (reference sequence). The V end lost 3 bases, the J end lost 2 bases, and 11 bases lay between the germline ends. This CDR3 has 14 amino acids. In DNA, the CDR3 is TGTGCCAGTAGTATCTCTGCGGAAGCCTACGAGCAGTACTTC. This gives the protein CASSISAEAYEQYF.

V is TRBV4-1 and J is TRBJ2-5; 7 nucleotides align to TRBD1. Unmatched junction bases numbered 8, after V lost 0 bases and J lost 1 base. Germline V lookup: CDR1 MGHRA, CDR2 YSYEKL. The CDR3 covers 17 residues. CDR3 loop: CASSQEWDRVLQETQYF. CDR3 DNA sequence: TGCGCCAGCAGCCAAGAATGGGACAGAGTCCTCCAAGAGACCCAGTACTTC.

This sequence joins TRBV1 and TRBJ2-1; the DNA was not compared with TRBD2, the D call given in the table. TRBV1 is shown as a pseudogene. The CDR3 contains 16 residues. The CDR3 protein is CTSSQEALPRGNEQFF. CDR3 DNA sequence: TGCACCAGCAGCCAAGAAGCACTCCCGCGCGGAAATGAGCAGTTCTTC.

The V gene is TRBV19, the J gene TRBJ2-3, with 9 bases that match TRBD2. CDR3 length: 15 residues. Germline loops: CDR1 LNHDA, CDR2 SQIVND (reference sequence). Trimming took 3 bases from V and 2 from J; bases not matched to a gene: 3. The CDR3 DNA reads as TGTGCCAGTAGTATTGCTAGCGGGGTCACAGATACGCAGTATTTT. This sequence encodes CASSIASGVTDTQYF.

The chain carries TRBV4-1 and TRBJ2-2, with D possibly matching TRBD2 (6 bases). The CDR3 spans 13 residues. V dropped 4 bases and J dropped 5 bases, with 8 bases sitting between them. The germline gives CDR1 MGHRA, CDR2 YSYEKL. The DNA for the CDR3 is TGCGCCAGCAGCCTGGGACTTACCGGGGAGCTGTTTTTT. As protein: CASSLGLTGELFF.

The J gene is TRBJ1-4, the V gene TRBV7-8; tentative D call: TRBD1 (5 bases). With 3 bases removed from V and 8 bases from J, the gap between germline ends came to 19 bases. The V gene's germline CDR1 is SGHVS and CDR2 FQNEAQ. This CDR3 spans 16 amino acids. The CDR3 sequence: CASSLYRGRDVEKLFF. CDR3 coding DNA: TGTGCCAGCAGCTTGTATCGAGGCAGGGACGTCGAAAAACTGTTTTTT.

This chain uses TRBV18 with TRBJ2-1; perhaps TRBD2 as D (6 bases). The germline V and J ends were trimmed by 3 bases and 4 bases, with 10 bases remaining between them. Germline V CDR1 and CDR2: KGHSH, LQKENI. The CDR3 loop spans 14 amino acids. Here the CDR3 DNA reads TGTGCCAGCTCACCCCGGGAGCCTTACAATGAGCAGTTCTTC. Translation: CASSPREPYNEQFF.

This chain connects TRBV27 to TRBJ2-7; the match to TRBD2 covers 7 bases. With 4 bases clipped from V and 2 bases from J, the junction kept 5 bases outside the gene matches. CDR1 MNHEY and CDR2 SMNVEV come from the germline V gene (reference sequence). This CDR3 spans 14 amino acids. The CDR3, as DNA: TGTGCCAGCAGTTCCGGACTAGAGACCTACGAGCAGTACTTC. It encodes CASSSGLETYEQYF.